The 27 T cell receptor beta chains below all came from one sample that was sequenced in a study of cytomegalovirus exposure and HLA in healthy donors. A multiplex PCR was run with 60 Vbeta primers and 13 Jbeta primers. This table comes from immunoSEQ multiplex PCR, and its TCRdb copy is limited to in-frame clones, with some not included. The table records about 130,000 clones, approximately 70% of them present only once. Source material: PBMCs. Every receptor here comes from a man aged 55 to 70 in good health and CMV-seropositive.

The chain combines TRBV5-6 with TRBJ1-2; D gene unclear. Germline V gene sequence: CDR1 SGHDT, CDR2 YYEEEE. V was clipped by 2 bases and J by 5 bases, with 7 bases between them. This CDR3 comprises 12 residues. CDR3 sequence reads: CASSFPNYGYTF. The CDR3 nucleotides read TGTGCCAGCAGCTTTCCCAATTATGGCTACACCTTC.

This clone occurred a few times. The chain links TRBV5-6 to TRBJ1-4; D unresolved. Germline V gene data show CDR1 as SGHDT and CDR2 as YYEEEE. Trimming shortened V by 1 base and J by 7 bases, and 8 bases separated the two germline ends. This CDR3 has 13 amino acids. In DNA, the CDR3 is TGTGCCAGCAGCTTGAACTCGCGTGAAAAACTGTTTTTT. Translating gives CASSLNSREKLFF.

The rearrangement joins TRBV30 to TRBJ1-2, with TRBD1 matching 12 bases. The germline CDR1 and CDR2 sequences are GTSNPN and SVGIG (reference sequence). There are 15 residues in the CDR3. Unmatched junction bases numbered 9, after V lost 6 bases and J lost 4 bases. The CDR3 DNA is TGTGCCTGCCGGGACAGGGGGCGCCGACTCTATGGCTACACCTTC. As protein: CACRDRGRRLYGYTF.

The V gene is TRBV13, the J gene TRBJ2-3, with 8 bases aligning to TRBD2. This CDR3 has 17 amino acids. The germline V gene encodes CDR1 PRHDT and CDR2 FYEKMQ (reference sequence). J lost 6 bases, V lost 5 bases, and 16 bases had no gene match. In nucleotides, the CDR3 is TGTGCCAGCAGCGGCCGACGGCGGGGGGCCGCCGGGGATACGCAGTATTTT. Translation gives CASSGRRRGAAGDTQYF.

The CDR3: CASSRDRYTDTQYF. The CDR3 region has the DNA TGTGCCAGCAGCCGGGACAGATACACAGATACGCAGTATTTT. The chain carries TRBV27 and TRBJ2-3; 7 nucleotides line up with TRBD1. The CDR3 loop spans 14 amino acids. V dropped 6 bases and J dropped 2; count of bases not matched to a gene: 5. The germline CDR1 and CDR2 sequences are MNHEY and SMNVEV (reference sequence).

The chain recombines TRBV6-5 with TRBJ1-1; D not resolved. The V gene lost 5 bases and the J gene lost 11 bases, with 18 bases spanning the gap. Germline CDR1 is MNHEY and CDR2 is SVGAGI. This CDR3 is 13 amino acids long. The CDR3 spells CASSEALRGKAFF. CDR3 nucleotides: TGTGCCAGCAGTGAAGCGCTTCGAGGGAAGGCTTTCTTT.

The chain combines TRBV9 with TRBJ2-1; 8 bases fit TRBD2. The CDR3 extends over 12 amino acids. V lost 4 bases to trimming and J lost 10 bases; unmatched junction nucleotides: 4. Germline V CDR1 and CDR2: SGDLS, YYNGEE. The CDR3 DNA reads TGTGCCAGCAGCCTTAGCGGGACGGAGCAGTTCTTC. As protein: CASSLSGTEQFF. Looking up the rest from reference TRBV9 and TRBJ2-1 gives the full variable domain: DSGVTQTPKHLITATGQRVTLRCSPRSGDLSVYWYQQSLDQGLQFLIQYYNGEERAKGNILERFSAQQFPDLHSELNLSSLELGDSALYFCASSLSGTEQFFGPGTRLTVL.

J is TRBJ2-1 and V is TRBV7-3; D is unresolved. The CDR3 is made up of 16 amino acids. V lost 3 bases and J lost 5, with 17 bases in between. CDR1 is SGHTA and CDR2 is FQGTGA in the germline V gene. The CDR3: CASSFASPPTNNEQFF. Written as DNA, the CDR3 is TGTGCCAGCAGCTTCGCCTCACCACCTACCAACAATGAGCAGTTCTTC.

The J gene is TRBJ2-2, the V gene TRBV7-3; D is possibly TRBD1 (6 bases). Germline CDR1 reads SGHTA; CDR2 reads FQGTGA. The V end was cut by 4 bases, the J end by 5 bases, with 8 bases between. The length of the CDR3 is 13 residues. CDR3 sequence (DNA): TGTGCCAGCAGCTCACAGGGTACCGGGGAGCTGTTTTTT. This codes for CASSSQGTGELFF.

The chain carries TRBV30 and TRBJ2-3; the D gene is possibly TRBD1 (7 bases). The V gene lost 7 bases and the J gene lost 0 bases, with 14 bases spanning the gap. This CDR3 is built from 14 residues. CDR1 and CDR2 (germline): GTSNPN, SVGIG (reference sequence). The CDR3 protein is CALKTGTSTDTQYF. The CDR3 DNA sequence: TGTGCCTTGAAGACAGGGACTAGCACAGATACGCAGTATTTT.

CDR3 sequence: CASTRTSNTGELFF. The DNA for the CDR3 is TGTGCCAGCACTAGGACTTCTAACACCGGGGAGCTGTTTTTT. This chain uses TRBV27 with TRBJ2-2; possible D gene TRBD2, 5 bases. The V gene lost 7 bases and the J gene lost 2 bases, with 11 bases spanning the gap. Germline V gene lookup returns CDR1 MNHEY and CDR2 SMNVEV (reference sequence). The CDR3 covers 14 residues.

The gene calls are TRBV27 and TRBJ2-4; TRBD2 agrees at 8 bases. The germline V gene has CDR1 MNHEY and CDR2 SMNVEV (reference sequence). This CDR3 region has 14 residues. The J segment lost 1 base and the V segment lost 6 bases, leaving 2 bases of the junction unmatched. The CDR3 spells CASRPSGAKNIQYF. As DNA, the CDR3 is TGTGCCAGCAGGCCTAGCGGGGCCAAAAACATTCAGTACTTC.

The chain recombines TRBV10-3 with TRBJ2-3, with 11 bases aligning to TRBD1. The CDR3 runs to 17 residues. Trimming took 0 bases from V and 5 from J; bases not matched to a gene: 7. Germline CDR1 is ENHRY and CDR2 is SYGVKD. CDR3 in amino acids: CAISESTGTGGQDTQYF. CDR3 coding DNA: TGTGCCATCAGTGAGTCGACCGGGACAGGGGGGCAAGATACGCAGTATTTT.

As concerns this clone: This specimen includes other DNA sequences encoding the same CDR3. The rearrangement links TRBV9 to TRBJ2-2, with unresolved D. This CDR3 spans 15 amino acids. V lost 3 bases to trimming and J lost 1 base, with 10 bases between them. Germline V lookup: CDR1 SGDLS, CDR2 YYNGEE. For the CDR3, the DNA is TGTGCCAGCAGCGGTCGACTGGGGAACACCGGGGAGCTGTTTTTT. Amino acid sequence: CASSGRLGNTGELFF.

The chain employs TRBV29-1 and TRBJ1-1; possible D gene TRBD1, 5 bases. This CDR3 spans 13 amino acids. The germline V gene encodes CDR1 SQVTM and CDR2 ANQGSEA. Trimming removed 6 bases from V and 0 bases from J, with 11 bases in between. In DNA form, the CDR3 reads TGCAGCGTCCGGGGGGTTCTGAACACTGAAGCTTTCTTT. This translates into CSVRGVLNTEAFF.

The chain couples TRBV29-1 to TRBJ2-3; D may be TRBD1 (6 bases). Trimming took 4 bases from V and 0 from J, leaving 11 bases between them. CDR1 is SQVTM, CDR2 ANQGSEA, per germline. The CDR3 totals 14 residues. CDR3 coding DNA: TGCAGCGTTGTGGGGGCCGGTAGCACAGATACGCAGTATTTT. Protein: CSVVGAGSTDTQYF.

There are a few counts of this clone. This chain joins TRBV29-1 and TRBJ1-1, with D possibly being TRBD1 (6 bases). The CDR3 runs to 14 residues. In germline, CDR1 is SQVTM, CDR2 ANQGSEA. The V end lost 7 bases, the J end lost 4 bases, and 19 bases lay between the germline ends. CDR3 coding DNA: TGCAGCGCCCGCGGGGCGGGGGCGATCACTGAAGCTTTCTTT. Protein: CSARGAGAITEAFF.

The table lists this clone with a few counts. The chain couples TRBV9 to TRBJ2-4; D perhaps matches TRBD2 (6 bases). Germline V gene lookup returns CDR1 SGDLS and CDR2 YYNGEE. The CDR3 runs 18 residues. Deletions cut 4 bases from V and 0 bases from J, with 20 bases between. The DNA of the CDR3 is TGTGCCAGCAGCCCCCGATTGGGACTTGACCTAGCCAAAAACATTCAGTACTTC. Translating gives CASSPRLGLDLAKNIQYF.

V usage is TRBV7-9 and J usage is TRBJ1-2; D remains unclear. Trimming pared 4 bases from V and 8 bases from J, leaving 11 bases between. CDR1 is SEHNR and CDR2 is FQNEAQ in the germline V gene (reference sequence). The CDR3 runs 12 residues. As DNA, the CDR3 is TGTGCCAGCAGCTCGGGGTCCCGCGGCTACACCTTC. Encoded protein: CASSSGSRGYTF.

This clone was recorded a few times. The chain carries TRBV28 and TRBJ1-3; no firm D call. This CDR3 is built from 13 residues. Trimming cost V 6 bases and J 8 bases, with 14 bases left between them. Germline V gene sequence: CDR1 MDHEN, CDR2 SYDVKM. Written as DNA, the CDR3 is TGTGCCAGCAGAACCAATAACGGAGACACCATATATTTT. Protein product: CASRTNNGDTIYF.

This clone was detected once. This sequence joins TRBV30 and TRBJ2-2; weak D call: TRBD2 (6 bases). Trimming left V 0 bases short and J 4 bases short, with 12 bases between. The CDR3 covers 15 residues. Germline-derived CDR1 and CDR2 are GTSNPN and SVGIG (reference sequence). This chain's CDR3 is CAWSVPGLSTGELFF. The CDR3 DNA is TGTGCCTGGAGTGTACCCGGACTAAGCACCGGGGAGCTGTTTTTT.

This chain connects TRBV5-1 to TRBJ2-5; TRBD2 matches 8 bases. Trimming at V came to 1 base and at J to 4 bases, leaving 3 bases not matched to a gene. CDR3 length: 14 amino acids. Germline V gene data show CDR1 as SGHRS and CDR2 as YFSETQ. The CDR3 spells CASSLYGGGETQYF. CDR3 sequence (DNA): TGCGCCAGCAGCTTGTACGGGGGGGGAGAGACCCAGTACTTC.

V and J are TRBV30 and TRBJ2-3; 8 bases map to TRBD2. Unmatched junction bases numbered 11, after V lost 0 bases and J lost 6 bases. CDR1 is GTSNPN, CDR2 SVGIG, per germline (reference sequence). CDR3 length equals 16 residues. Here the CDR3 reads CAWSVGGGPLVDTQYF. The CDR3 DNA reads TGTGCCTGGAGTGTTGGCGGGGGGCCACTAGTCGATACGCAGTATTTT. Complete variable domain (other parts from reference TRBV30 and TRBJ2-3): SQTIHQWPATLVQPVGSPLSLECTVEGTSNPNLYWYRQAAGRGLQLLFYSVGIGQISSEVPQNLSASRPQDRQFILSSKKLLLSDSGFYLCAWSVGGGPLVDTQYFGPGTRLTVL.

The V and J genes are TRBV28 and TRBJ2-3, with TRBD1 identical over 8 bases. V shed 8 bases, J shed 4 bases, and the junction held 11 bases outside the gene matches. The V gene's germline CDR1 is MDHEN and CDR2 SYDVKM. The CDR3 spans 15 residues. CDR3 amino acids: CASCGAGGRPDTQYF. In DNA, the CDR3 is TGTGCCAGCTGCGGGGCAGGGGGCCGACCAGATACGCAGTATTTT.

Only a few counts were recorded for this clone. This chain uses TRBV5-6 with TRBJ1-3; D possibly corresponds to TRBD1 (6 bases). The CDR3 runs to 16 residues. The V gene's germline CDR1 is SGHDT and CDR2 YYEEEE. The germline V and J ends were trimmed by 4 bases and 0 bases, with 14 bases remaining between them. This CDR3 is CASSPPGQHSGNTIYF. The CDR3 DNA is TGTGCCAGCAGCCCACCAGGACAGCACTCTGGAAACACCATATATTTT.

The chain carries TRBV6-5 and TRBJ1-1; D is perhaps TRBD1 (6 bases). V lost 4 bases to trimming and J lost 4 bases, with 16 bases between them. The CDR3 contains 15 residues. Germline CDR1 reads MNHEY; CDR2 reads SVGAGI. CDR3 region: CASSSQPLTGTEAFF. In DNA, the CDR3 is TGTGCCAGCAGTTCCCAGCCCCTGACAGGCACTGAAGCTTTCTTT.

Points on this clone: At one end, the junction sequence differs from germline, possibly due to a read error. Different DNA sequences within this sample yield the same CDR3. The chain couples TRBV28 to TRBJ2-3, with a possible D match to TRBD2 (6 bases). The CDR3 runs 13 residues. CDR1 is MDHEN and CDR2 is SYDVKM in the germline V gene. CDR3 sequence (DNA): TGCGCCAGCAGTTTGGGACTGGTCCAGACGCAGTATTTT. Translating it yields CASSLGLVQTQYF.